Listed here are 6 T cell receptor beta chains from one sample, sequenced in a study of blood T cells in healthy people across ages. A J-beta primer mix and a sample-barcoded 5' primer were used in a second PCR of roughly 6 to 12 cycles. Using its own MiXCR run on the 5' RACE reads, TCRdb lists one record per CDR3 protein. This table holds around 1,500,000 distinct CDR3 sequences, 28% found once. The sample comprised blood. These receptors were taken from a woman in her thirties in good health.

This clonotype was seen a few times. The gene calls are TRBV5-5 and TRBJ2-1, with D perhaps matching TRBD1 or TRBD2 (5 bases each). Germline lookup yields CDR1 SGHKS and CDR2 YYEKEE (reference sequence). This CDR3 has 16 amino acids. Trimming removed 3 bases at V and 1 base at J, with 14 bases between. CDR3 DNA sequence: TGTGCCAGCAGCTCCGGGACCCCCCAATCCTACAATGAGCAGTTCTTC. Translated, it gives CASSSGTPQSYNEQFF.

Written as DNA, the CDR3 is TGTGCCAGCAGTCGGACGCCGGTGGATTACAATGAGCAGTTCTTC. Its protein is CASSRTPVDYNEQFF. This chain uses TRBV27 with TRBJ2-1; D remains ambiguous. CDR3 length: 15 amino acids. V was trimmed by 5 bases and J by 4 bases, leaving 15 bases between them. Germline-derived CDR1 and CDR2 are MNHEY and SMNVEV (reference sequence).

A few counts support this clonotype. The rearrangement uses TRBV28 and TRBJ1-1; unclear D gene. Per germline, CDR1 MDHEN and CDR2 SYDVKM. Trimming took off 5 bases at V and 5 bases at J, with 12 bases between the two ends. This CDR3 is built from 13 residues. The CDR3 loop reads CASSQDLRTEAFF. In DNA, the CDR3 is TGTGCCAGCAGTCAAGACTTGAGGACTGAAGCTTTCTTT.

Of note for this clonotype: The conserved closing phenylalanine or tryptophan is absent in this CDR3, likely reflecting a read error. The V call is TRBV2, the J call TRBJ1-2; D is undetermined. Germline V gene sequence: CDR1 SNHLY, CDR2 FYNNEI. There are 13 residues in the CDR3. The V gene lost 2 bases and the J gene lost 4 bases, with 8 bases spanning the gap. The CDR3 region is CASSEQARYGYTL. CDR3 DNA sequence: TGTGCCAGCAGTGAACAGGCTCGCTATGGCTACACCCTC.

This chain joins TRBV9 and TRBJ2-2, with D uncertain. This CDR3 contains 13 residues. With 4 bases removed from V and 6 bases from J, the gap between germline ends came to 10 bases. CDR1 is SGDLS and CDR2 is YYNGEE in the germline V gene. The CDR3: CASSPSPSGELFF. CDR3 DNA sequence: TGTGCCAGCAGCCCCAGCCCGTCCGGGGAGCTGTTTTTT. The full variable domain, rest sourced from reference TRBV9 and TRBJ2-2, is DSGVTQTPKHLITATGQRVTLRCSPRSGDLSVYWYQQSLDQGLQFLIQYYNGEERAKGNILERFSAQQFPDLHSELNLSSLELGDSALYFCASSPSPSGELFFGEGSRLTVL.

This rearrangement joins TRBV11-2 to TRBJ1-1, with D perhaps TRBD1 (5 bases). Trimming took off 2 bases at V and 11 bases at J, with 15 bases between the two ends. The CDR3 is made up of 13 amino acids. Germline V gene sequence: CDR1 SGHAT, CDR2 FQNNGV. CDR3 loop: CASSLTKGTAAFF. The CDR3 region has the DNA TGTGCCAGCAGCTTAACTAAGGGGACGGCCGCTTTCTTT. Full variable domain (remainder filled in from reference TRBV11-2 and TRBJ1-1): EAGVAQSPRYKIIEKRQSVAFWCNPISGHATLYWYQQILGQGPKLLIQFQNNGVVDDSQLPKDRFSAERLKGVDSTLKIQPAKLEDSAVYLCASSLTKGTAAFFGQGTRLTVV.